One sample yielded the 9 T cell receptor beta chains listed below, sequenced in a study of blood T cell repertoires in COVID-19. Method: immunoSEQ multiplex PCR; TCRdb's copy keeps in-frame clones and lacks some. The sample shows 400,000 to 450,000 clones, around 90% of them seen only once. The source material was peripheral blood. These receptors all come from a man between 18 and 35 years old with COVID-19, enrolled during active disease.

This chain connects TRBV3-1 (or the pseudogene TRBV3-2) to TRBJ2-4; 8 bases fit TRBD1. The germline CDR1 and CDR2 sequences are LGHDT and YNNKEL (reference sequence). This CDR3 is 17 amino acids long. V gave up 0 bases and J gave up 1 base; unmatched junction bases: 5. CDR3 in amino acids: CASSQDSGGFAKNIQYF. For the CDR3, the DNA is TGTGCCAGCAGCCAAGATTCAGGGGGCTTCGCCAAAAACATTCAGTACTTC.

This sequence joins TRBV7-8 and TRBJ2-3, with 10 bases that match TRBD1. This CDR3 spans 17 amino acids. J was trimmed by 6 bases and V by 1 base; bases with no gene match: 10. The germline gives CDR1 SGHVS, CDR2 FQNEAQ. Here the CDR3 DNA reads TGTGCCAGCAGCTTAGGGGGTTGGGGACAGGGGTTGGATACGCAGTATTTT. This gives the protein CASSLGGWGQGLDTQYF. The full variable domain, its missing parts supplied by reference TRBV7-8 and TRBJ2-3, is GAGVSQSPRYKVAKRGQDVALRCDPISGHVSLFWYQQALGQGPEFLTYFQNEAQLDKSGLPSDRFFAERPEGSVSTLKIQRTQQEDSAVYLCASSLGGWGQGLDTQYFGPGTRLTVL.

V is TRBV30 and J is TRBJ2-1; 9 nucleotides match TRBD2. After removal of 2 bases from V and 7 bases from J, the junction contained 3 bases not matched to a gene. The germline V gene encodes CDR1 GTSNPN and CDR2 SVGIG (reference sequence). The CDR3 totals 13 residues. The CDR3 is CAWSSGGSNEQFF. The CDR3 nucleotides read TGTGCCTGGAGTAGCGGGGGGTCTAATGAGCAGTTCTTC. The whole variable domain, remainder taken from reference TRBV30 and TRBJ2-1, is SQTIHQWPATLVQPVGSPLSLECTVEGTSNPNLYWYRQAAGRGLQLLFYSVGIGQISSEVPQNLSASRPQDRQFILSSKKLLLSDSGFYLCAWSSGGSNEQFFGPGTRLTVL.

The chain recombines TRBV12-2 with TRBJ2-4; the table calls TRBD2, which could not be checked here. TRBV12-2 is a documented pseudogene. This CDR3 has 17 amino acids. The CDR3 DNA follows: TGTGCAAGTCGCTTACCGAAATTCGGCCAGGAGGAAAACATTCAGTACTTC. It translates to CASRLPKFGQEENIQYF.

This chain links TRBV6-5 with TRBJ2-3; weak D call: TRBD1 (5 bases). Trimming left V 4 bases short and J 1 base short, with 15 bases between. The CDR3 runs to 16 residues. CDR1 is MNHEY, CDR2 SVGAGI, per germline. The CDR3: CASSFQGKWGTDTQYF. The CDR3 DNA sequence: TGTGCCAGCAGTTTCCAGGGTAAATGGGGCACAGATACGCAGTATTTT.

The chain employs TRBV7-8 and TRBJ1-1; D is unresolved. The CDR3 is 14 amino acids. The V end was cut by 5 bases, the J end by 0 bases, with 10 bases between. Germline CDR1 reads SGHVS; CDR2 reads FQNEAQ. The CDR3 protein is CASSPRTMNTEAFF. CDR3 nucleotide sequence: TGTGCCAGCAGCCCCAGGACTATGAACACTGAAGCTTTCTTT.

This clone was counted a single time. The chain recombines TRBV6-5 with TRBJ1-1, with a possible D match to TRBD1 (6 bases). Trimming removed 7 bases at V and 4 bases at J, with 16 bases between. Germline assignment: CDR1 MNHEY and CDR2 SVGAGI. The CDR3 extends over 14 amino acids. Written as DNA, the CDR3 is TGTGCCAGCACCAAAGGGGGGGTCTCCACTGAAGCTTTCTTT. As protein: CASTKGGVSTEAFF.

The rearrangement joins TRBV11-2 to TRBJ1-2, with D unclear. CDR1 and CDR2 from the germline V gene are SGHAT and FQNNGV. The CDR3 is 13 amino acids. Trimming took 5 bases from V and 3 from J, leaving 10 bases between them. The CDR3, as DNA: TGTGCCAGCAGCGCAGAGGGCTACTATGGCTACACCTTC. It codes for CASSAEGYYGYTF. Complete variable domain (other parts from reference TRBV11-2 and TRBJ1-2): EAGVAQSPRYKIIEKRQSVAFWCNPISGHATLYWYQQILGQGPKLLIQFQNNGVVDDSQLPKDRFSAERLKGVDSTLKIQPAKLEDSAVYLCASSAEGYYGYTFGSGTRLTVV.

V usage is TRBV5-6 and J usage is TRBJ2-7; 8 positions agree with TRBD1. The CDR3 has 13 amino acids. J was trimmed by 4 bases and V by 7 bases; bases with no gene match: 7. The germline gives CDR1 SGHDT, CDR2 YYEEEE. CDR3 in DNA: TGTGCCAGCGGGGACAGGTGGTATTACGAGCAGTACTTC. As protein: CASGDRWYYEQYF.